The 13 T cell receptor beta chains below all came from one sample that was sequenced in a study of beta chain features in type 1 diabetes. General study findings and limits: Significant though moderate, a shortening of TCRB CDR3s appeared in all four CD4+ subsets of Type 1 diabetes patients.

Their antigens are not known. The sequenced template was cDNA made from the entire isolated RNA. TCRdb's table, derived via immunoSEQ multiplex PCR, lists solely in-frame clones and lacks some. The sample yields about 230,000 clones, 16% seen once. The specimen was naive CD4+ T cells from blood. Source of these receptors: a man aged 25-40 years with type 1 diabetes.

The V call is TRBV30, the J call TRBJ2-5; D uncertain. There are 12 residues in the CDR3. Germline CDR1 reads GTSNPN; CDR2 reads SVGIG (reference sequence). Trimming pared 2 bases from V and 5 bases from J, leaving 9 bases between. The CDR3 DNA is TGTGCCTGGAGTCAAGTGTGGGAGACCCAGTACTTC. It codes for CAWSQVWETQYF.

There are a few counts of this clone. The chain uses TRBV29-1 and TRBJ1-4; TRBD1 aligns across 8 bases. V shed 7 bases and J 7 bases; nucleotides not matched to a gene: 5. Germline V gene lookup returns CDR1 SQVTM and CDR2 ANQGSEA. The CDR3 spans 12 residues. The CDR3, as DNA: TGCAGCGCCAGGACAGGGATTGAAAAACTGTTTTTT. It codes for CSARTGIEKLFF. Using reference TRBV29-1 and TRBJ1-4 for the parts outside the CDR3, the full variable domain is SAVISQKPSRDICQRGTSLTIQCQVDSQVTMMFWYRQQPGQSLTLIATANQGSEATYESGFVIDKFPISRPNLTFSTLTVSNMSPEDSSIYLCSARTGIEKLFFGSGTQLSVL.

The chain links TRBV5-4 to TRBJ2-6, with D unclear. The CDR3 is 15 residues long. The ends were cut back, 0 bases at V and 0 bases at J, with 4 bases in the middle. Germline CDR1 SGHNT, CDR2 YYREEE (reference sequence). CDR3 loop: CASSLGASGANVLTF. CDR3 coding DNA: TGTGCCAGCAGCTTGGGAGCCTCTGGGGCCAACGTCCTGACTTTC.

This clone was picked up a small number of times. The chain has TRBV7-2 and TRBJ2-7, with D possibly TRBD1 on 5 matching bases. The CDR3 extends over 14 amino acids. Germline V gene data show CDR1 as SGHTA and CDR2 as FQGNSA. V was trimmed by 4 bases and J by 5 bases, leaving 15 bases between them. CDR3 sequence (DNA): TGTGCCAGCAGCTCCCAGGGTCTCCTCCACGAGCAGTACTTC. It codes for CASSSQGLLHEQYF.

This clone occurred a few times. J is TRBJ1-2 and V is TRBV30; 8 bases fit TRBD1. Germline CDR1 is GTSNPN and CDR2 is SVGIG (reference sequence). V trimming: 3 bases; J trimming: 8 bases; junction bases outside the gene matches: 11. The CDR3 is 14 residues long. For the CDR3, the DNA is TGTGCCTGGAGCTTGGACAGGGATTTTAAGGGCTACACCTTC. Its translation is CAWSLDRDFKGYTF.

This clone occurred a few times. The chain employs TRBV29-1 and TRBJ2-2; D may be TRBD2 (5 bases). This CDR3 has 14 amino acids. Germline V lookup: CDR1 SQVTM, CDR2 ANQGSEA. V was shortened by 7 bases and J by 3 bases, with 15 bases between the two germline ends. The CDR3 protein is CSAFTAADTGELFF. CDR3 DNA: TGCAGCGCCTTCACAGCGGCGGACACCGGGGAGCTGTTTTTT.

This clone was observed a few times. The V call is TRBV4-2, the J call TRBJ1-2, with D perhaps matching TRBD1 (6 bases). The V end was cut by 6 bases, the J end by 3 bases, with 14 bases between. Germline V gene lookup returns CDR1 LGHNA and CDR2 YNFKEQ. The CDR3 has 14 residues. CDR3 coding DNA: TGTGCCAGCAGACCCTCGGACAGCCACTATGGCTACACCTTC. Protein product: CASRPSDSHYGYTF.

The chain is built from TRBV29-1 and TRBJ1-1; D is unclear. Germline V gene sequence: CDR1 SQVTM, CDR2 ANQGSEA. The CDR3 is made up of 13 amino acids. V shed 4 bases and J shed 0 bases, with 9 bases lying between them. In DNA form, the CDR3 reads TGCAGCGTTGGACGGCTAATGAACACTGAAGCTTTCTTT. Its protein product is CSVGRLMNTEAFF.

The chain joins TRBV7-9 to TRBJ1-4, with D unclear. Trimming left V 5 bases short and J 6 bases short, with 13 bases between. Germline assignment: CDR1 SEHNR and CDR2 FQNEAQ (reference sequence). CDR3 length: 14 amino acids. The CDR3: CASSPQRGDEKLFF. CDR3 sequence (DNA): TGTGCCAGCAGCCCCCAGCGGGGAGATGAAAAACTGTTTTTT.

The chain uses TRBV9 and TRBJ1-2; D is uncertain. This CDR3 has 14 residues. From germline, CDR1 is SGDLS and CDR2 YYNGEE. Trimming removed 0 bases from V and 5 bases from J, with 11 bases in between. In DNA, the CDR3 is TGTGCCAGCAGCGTAGCTGGGGAAGGGTATGGCTACACCTTC. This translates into CASSVAGEGYGYTF. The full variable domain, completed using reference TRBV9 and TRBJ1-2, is DSGVTQTPKHLITATGQRVTLRCSPRSGDLSVYWYQQSLDQGLQFLIQYYNGEERAKGNILERFSAQQFPDLHSELNLSSLELGDSALYFCASSVAGEGYGYTFGSGTRLTVV.

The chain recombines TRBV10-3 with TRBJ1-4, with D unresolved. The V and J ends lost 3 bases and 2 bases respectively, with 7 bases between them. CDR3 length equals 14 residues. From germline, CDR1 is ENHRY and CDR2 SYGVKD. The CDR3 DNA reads TGTGCCATCAGTGATACGTACACTAATGAAAAACTGTTTTTT. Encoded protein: CAISDTYTNEKLFF.

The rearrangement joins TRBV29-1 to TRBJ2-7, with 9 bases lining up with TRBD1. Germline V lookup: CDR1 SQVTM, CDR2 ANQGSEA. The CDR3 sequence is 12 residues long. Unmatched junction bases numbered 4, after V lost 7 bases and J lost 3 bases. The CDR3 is CSARDRDYEQYF. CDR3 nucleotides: TGCAGCGCCCGGGACAGGGACTACGAGCAGTACTTC.

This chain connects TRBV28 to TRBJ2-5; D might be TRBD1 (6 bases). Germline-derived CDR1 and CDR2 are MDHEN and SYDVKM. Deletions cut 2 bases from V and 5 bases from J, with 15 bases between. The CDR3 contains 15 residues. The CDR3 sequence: CASSLASRGGETQYF. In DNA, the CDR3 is TGTGCCAGCAGTTTAGCCAGCAGGGGCGGGGAGACCCAGTACTTC.